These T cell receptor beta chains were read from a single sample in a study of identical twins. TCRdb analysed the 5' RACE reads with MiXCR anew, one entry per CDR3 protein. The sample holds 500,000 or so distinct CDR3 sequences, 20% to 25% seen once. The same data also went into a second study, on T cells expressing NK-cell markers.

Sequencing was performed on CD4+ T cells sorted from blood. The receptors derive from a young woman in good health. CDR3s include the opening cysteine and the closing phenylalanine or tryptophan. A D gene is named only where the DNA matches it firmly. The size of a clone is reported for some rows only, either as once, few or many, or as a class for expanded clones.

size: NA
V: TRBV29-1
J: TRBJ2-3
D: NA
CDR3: CSALTGLADTQYF
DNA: TGCAGCGCTTTAACAGGGTTGGCAGATACGCAGTATTTT

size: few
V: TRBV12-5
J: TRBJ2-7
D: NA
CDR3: CASGLAVSYEQYF
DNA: TGTGCTAGTGGTTTGGCGGTGTCCTACGAGCAGTACTTC

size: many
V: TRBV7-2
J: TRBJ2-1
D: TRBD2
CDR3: CASSRLAVGGNEQFF
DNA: TGTGCCAGCAGTCGACTAGCGGTCGGAGGAAATGAGCAGTTCTTC

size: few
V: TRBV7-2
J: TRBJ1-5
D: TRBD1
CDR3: CASSHDRGGNQPQHF
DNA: TGTGCCAGCAGCCACGACAGGGGAGGAAATCAGCCCCAGCATTTT

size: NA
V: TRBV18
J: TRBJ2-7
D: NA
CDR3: CASSPIGDEQYF
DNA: TGTGCCAGCTCACCAATAGGGGACGAGCAGTACTTC

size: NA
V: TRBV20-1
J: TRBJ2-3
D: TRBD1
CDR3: CSAIDRGGTDTQYF
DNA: TGCAGTGCAATCGACAGGGGAGGCACAGATACGCAGTATTTT

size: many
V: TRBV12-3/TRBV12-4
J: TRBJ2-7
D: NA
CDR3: CASSFHTPYEQYF
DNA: TGTGCCAGCAGTTTCCACACCCCTTACGAGCAGTACTTC

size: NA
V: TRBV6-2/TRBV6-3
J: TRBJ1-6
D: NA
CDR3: CASSYSSGGSWNSPLHF
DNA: TGTGCCAGCAGTTACTCGAGCGGTGGGAGTTGGAATTCACCCCTCCACTTT

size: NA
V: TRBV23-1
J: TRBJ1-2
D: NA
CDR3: CASSQKGYTF
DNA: TGCGCCAGCAGTCAGAAGGGCTACACCTTC

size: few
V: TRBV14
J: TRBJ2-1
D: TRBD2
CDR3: CASSRWSGRGNEQFF
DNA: TGTGCCAGCAGCCGGTGGAGCGGGAGAGGGAATGAGCAGTTCTTC

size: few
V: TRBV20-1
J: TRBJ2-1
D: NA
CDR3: CSARDKVIPHDEQFF
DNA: TGCAGTGCTAGAGATAAGGTGATTCCCCATGATGAGCAGTTCTTC

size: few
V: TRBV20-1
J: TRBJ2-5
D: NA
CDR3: CSAMDAQETQYF
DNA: TGCAGCGCAATGGACGCGCAAGAGACCCAGTACTTC

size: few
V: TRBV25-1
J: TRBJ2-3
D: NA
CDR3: CASSGQSPGWLNTQYF
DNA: TGTGCCAGCAGTGGACAATCTCCGGGATGGTTGAATACGCAGTATTTT

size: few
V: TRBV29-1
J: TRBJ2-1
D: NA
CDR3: CSVDHGTQYNEQFF
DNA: TGCAGCGTTGATCACGGGACACAATACAATGAGCAGTTCTTC

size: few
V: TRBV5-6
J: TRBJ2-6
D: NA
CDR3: CASSLAVSGFAAGANVLTF
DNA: TGTGCCAGCAGCTTGGCAGTGTCAGGGTTTGCTGCTGGGGCCAACGTCCTGACTTTC

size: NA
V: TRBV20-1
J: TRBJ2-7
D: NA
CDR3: CSARVFRDISYEQYF
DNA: TGCAGTGCTAGAGTCTTCAGGGATATCTCCTACGAGCAGTACTTC

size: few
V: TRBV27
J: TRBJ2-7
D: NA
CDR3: CASSSTAASSYEQYF
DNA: TGTGCCAGCAGTAGTACAGCGGCCAGCTCCTACGAGCAGTACTTC

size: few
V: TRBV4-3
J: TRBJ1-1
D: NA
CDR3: CASSQGVRTEAFF
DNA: TGCGCCAGCAGCCAAGGGGTGAGGACTGAAGCTTTCTTT

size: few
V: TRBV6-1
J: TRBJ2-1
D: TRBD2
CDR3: CASSRLAGERNEQFF
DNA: TGTGCCAGCAGTCGACTAGCGGGAGAGCGGAATGAGCAGTTCTTC

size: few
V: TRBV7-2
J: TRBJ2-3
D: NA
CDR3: CASSLVAGDTQYF
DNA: TGTGCCAGCAGCTTAGTCGCAGGGGATACGCAGTATTTT

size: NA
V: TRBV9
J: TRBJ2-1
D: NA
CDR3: CASSVGRKHSSYNEQFF
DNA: TGTGCCAGCAGCGTAGGTCGTAAGCATTCCTCCTACAATGAGCAGTTCTTC

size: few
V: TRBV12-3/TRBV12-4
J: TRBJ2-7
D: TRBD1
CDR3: CASSLGTGVGEQYF
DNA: TGTGCCAGCAGTTTGGGCACAGGGGTAGGCGAGCAGTACTTC

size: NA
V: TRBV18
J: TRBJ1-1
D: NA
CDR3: CASSPNTGTEAFF
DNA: TGTGCCAGCTCACCAAACACGGGGACTGAAGCTTTCTTT

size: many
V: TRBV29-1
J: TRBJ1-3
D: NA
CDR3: CSVVSAGNTIYF
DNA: TGCAGCGTTGTATCCGCTGGAAACACCATATATTTT

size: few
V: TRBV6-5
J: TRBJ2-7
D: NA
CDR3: CASSSLAAASYEQYF
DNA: TGTGCCAGCAGTTCTTTGGCCGCAGCCTCCTACGAGCAGTACTTC